Shown below are 22 T cell receptor beta chains from a single sample sequenced in a study. TCRdb re-analysed the 5' RACE reads in MiXCR, keeping a single row per CDR3 protein. Among approximately 29,000 distinct CDR3 sequences listed, about a quarter were seen once. Sequences were obtained from naive CD4+ T cells sorted from a lymph node. Subset in this sample: naive CD4+ T cells, CD4+CD45RA+CD25-. The receptors shown here come from a female donor with breast cancer.

Ten or more counts support this clonotype. V and J are TRBV4-1 and TRBJ1-3, with 9 bases that match TRBD1. The V and J ends lost 0 bases and 4 bases, in that order; junction bases with no gene match: 4. Germline V CDR1 and CDR2: MGHRA, YSYEKL. The CDR3 is 16 residues long. In nucleotides, the CDR3 is TGCGCCAGCAGCCAAGACCCTGGACAGGGGGGAAACACCATATATTTT. The encoded protein is CASSQDPGQGGNTIYF.

This clonotype was observed a few times. The V call is TRBV12-3 or TRBV12-4, the J call TRBJ2-3; D not certain. Trimming took 4 bases from V and 3 from J, leaving 8 bases between them. This CDR3 is 13 amino acids long. In DNA, the CDR3 is TGTGCCAGCAGTTGGACCAGGACAGATACGCAGTATTTT. Translating gives CASSWTRTDTQYF.

This clonotype came up many times. The rearrangement joins TRBV20-1 to TRBJ2-3, with 12 bases identical to TRBD2. The CDR3 is 14 residues long. Losses at the gene ends were 5 bases for V and 6 bases for J; bases not matched to a gene: 6. Germline lookup yields CDR1 DFQATT and CDR2 SNEGSKA (reference sequence). The CDR3 loop reads CSAPRLAGGDTQYF. For the CDR3, the DNA is TGCAGTGCTCCCCGGCTAGCGGGGGGGGATACGCAGTATTTT.

Of note for this clonotype: This could be a read error, since a much larger clone is one nucleotide away. The V and J genes are TRBV4-2 and TRBJ1-1; D not resolved. The CDR3 is 14 amino acids. Germline loops: CDR1 LGHNA, CDR2 YNFKEQ. Here the CDR3 reads CASSQSRGDTEAFF. The CDR3 DNA reads TGCGCCAGCAGCCAATCCCGTGGGGATACTGAAGCTTTCTTT.

The CDR3 loop reads CASSTGLAGLAQYF. Here the CDR3 DNA reads TGTGCCAGCAGTACGGGACTAGCGGGACTAGCGCAGTATTTT. The chain recombines TRBV6-5 with TRBJ2-3; 13 bases match TRBD2. The trim removed 5 bases at V and 10 bases at J, leaving 6 bases unmatched. Germline lookup yields CDR1 MNHEY and CDR2 SVGAGI. The CDR3 sequence is 14 residues long.

The sample holds many counts of this clonotype. The chain combines TRBV20-1 with TRBJ1-6, with a possible D match to TRBD1 (5 bases). The V end was cut by 5 bases, the J end by 4 bases, with 15 bases between. The CDR3 is made up of 15 amino acids. CDR1 and CDR2 from the germline V gene are DFQATT and SNEGSKA (reference sequence). The CDR3 reads CSASIDSAYNSPLHF. The CDR3 nucleotides are TGCAGTGCTTCGATTGACAGTGCTTATAATTCACCCCTCCACTTT.

The V call is TRBV6-2 or TRBV6-3, the J call TRBJ2-3; the match to TRBD2 covers 10 bases. This CDR3 spans 16 amino acids. The V gene's germline CDR1 is MNHEY and CDR2 SVGEGT. With 7 bases clipped from V and 6 bases from J, the junction kept 13 bases outside the gene matches. CDR3 protein: CASIHTTSGPEDTQYF. The CDR3, as DNA: TGTGCCAGCATTCATACGACTAGCGGGCCAGAGGATACGCAGTATTTT.

This clonotype was observed a handful of times. The chain links TRBV5-1 to TRBJ2-1, with 13 bases that match TRBD2. The CDR3 length is 16 residues. Trimming removed 2 bases from V and 8 bases from J; junction bases left unmatched: 7. Looked up from germline, CDR1 is SGHRS and CDR2 is YFSETQ. Written as DNA, the CDR3 is TGCGCCAGCAGCTTAGGACTAGCGGGAGTCATGTATGAGCAGTTCTTC. Amino acids: CASSLGLAGVMYEQFF.

The chain employs TRBV4-3 and TRBJ2-7, with 8 bases matching TRBD1. Trimming cost V 0 bases and J 4 bases; bases outside gene matches: 8. The CDR3 is 16 residues long. The germline gives CDR1 LGHNA, CDR2 YSLEER. CDR3 region: CASSQDSQGAWYEQYF. DNA of the CDR3: TGCGCCAGCAGCCAAGATTCCCAGGGGGCATGGTACGAGCAGTACTTC.

In its sample, this clonotype was seen a few times. The rearrangement joins TRBV4-2 to TRBJ1-6; no clear D gene. Germline V gives CDR1 LGHNA, CDR2 YNFKEQ. V gave up 1 base and J gave up 8 bases, with 6 bases separating them. There are 13 residues in the CDR3. The CDR3 reads CASSQVKDSPLHF. The CDR3 DNA follows: TGTGCCAGCAGCCAAGTTAAAGATTCACCCCTCCACTTT.

In this sample, this clonotype turned up many times. The V and J genes are TRBV5-6 and TRBJ1-4; D is unresolved. Germline CDR1 and CDR2: SGHDT and YYEEEE. The V gene lost 4 bases and the J gene lost 9 bases, with 16 bases spanning the gap. This CDR3 region has 14 residues. The CDR3 region has the DNA TGTGCCAGCAGCGGACGACATGTCGAGAAAAAACTGTTTTTT. Protein product: CASSGRHVEKKLFF.

This chain uses TRBV6-2 or TRBV6-3 with TRBJ1-5; 8 bases line up with TRBD1. Per germline, CDR1 MNHEY and CDR2 SVGEGT. The CDR3 is made up of 16 amino acids. With 5 bases clipped from V and 8 bases from J, the junction kept 14 bases outside the gene matches. The CDR3 is CASSGLGYRGWKPQHF. CDR3 sequence (DNA): TGTGCCAGCAGTGGACTCGGGTACAGGGGGTGGAAGCCCCAGCATTTT.

This clonotype was picked up a small number of times. A much larger clone lies a single base off, so this may be a read error. V is TRBV6-4 and J is TRBJ1-2; D uncertain. The CDR3 loop spans 12 amino acids. Trimming took off 2 bases at V and 8 bases at J, with 9 bases between the two ends. Germline loops: CDR1 MRHNA, CDR2 SNTAGT. In DNA, the CDR3 is TGTGCCAGCAGTGACCGGGCAACGGGCTACACCTTC. Residues: CASSDRATGYTF.

The chain combines TRBV7-9 with TRBJ2-1; TRBD2 is a possible D gene (6 bases). CDR1 SEHNR and CDR2 FQNEAQ come from the germline V gene (reference sequence). This CDR3 contains 15 residues. Trimming shortened V by 4 bases and J by 8 bases, and 18 bases separated the two germline ends. The CDR3 DNA reads TGTGCCAGCAGCTGGGAGAGATCGGGAGTAGATGAGCAGTTCTTC. This translates into CASSWERSGVDEQFF.

This clonotype was picked up a small number of times. The CDR3 sequence is CASSLGTGFYEQYF. The CDR3 DNA sequence: TGCGCCAGCAGCTTGGGGACAGGGTTCTACGAGCAGTACTTC. The chain recombines TRBV5-1 with TRBJ2-7, with 8 positions matching TRBD1. Germline V lookup: CDR1 SGHRS, CDR2 YFSETQ. The CDR3 contains 14 residues. Germline trimming cut 0 bases from V and 3 bases from J; bases unmatched to any gene: 2.

This clonotype was found a few times. The chain is built from TRBV7-3 and TRBJ1-6, with D perhaps TRBD1 (6 bases). CDR3 length: 14 residues. Germline CDR1 SGHTA, CDR2 FQGTGA. Trimming cost V 5 bases and J 7 bases, with 12 bases left between them. CDR3 bases: TGTGCCAGCAGCCTTCAGGGGCCGAATTCACCCCTCCACTTT. Amino acid sequence: CASSLQGPNSPLHF. Variable domain in full (rest from reference TRBV7-3 and TRBJ1-6): GAGVSQTPSNKVTEKGKYVELRCDPISGHTALYWYRQSLGQGPEFLIYFQGTGAADDSGLPNDRFFAVRPEGSVSTLKIQRTERGDSAVYLCASSLQGPNSPLHFGNGTRLTVT.

The gene calls are TRBV7-9 and TRBJ1-5; 7 bases match TRBD1. The CDR3 covers 15 residues. Trimming cost V 1 base and J 6 bases; bases outside gene matches: 6. The germline V gene encodes CDR1 SEHNR and CDR2 FQNEAQ (reference sequence). The CDR3: CASSLEGGAGQPQHF. CDR3 in DNA: TGTGCCAGCAGCTTAGAAGGGGGCGCGGGTCAGCCCCAGCATTTT.

This chain links TRBV20-1 with TRBJ1-2; perhaps TRBD1 as D (6 bases). Per germline, CDR1 DFQATT and CDR2 SNEGSKA (reference sequence). V was cut by 2 bases and J by 6 bases, with 16 bases left in between. The CDR3 is made up of 14 amino acids. The DNA of the CDR3 is TGCAGTGCTAGAAATTCCGGGACAACGGATGGCTACACCTTC. It specifies CSARNSGTTDGYTF.

The chain has TRBV2 and TRBJ2-5, with 9 bases matching TRBD2. The CDR3 loop spans 15 amino acids. V lost 5 bases to trimming and J lost 5 bases; unmatched junction nucleotides: 9. In germline, CDR1 is SNHLY, CDR2 FYNNEI. The CDR3 is CASSRKVAGVETQYF. Here the CDR3 DNA reads TGTGCCAGCAGTCGGAAGGTAGCGGGGGTGGAGACCCAGTACTTC.

In its sample, this clonotype is medium-sized. The V gene is TRBV4-1, the J gene TRBJ1-5, with TRBD1 matching 9 bases. The CDR3 has 15 residues. V shed 3 bases, J shed 7 bases, and the junction held 7 bases outside the gene matches. Germline V gene data show CDR1 as MGHRA and CDR2 as YSYEKL. The CDR3 loop is CASSQSGQGNQPQHF. CDR3 nucleotide sequence: TGCGCCAGCAGCCAGTCCGGACAGGGGAACCAGCCCCAGCATTTT.

In regard to this clonotype: The junction departs from germline at one end; a sequencing error may be responsible. The chain links TRBV27 to TRBJ2-3; 8 bases are shared with TRBD2. Germline CDR1 is MNHEY and CDR2 is SMNVEV (reference sequence). The CDR3 contains 15 residues. The CDR3 here is CAGSLRGGSTLAQYF. CDR3 in DNA: TGTGCCGGCAGTTTACGGGGGGGATCTACACTCGCGCAGTATTTT.

The chain recombines TRBV3-1 with TRBJ1-1; D is unresolved. In germline, CDR1 is LGHDT, CDR2 YNNKEL (reference sequence). The CDR3 is made up of 14 amino acids. V lost 1 base to trimming and J lost 7 bases, with 13 bases between them. The CDR3 reads CASSQGGRTIEAFF. The CDR3 DNA is TGTGCCAGCAGCCAAGGTGGACGGACTATTGAAGCTTTCTTT.